Listed below are T cell receptor beta chains from one sample, sequenced in a study of blood T cell repertoires in COVID-19. This table comes from immunoSEQ multiplex PCR, and its TCRdb copy is limited to in-frame clones, with some not included. The sample lists hundreds of thousands of clones; more than 70% were seen once. Material for sequencing was peripheral blood. The receptor source for this set is a woman aged 70-85 years with COVID-19, enrolled during active disease. Each CDR3 is given with its conserved first and last residue. The D gene is left open where the match is weak. Size tells how often a clone was seen (once, few, many) or the class of an expanded clone, and some rows leave it out.

J gene: TRBJ2-7; D gene: TRBD1; V gene: TRBV6-5; clone size: .; CDR3 DNA: TGTGCCAGCAGTTCTACGGTTCAGGGGGCCTACGAGCAGTACTTC; CDR3 protein: CASSSTVQGAYEQYF
J gene: TRBJ1-2; D gene: TRBD1; V gene: TRBV6-4; clone size: .; CDR3 DNA: TGTGCCAGCAGAGCCACAGGGGGAAACTATGGCTACACCTTC; CDR3 protein: CASRATGGNYGYTF
J gene: TRBJ1-5; D gene: .; V gene: TRBV18; clone size: once; CDR3 DNA: TGTGCCAGCTCACCAGGGATAGGGGGCAATCAGCCCCAGCATTTT; CDR3 protein: CASSPGIGGNQPQHF
J gene: TRBJ1-4; D gene: .; V gene: TRBV30; clone size: .; CDR3 DNA: TGTGCCTGGAATAAACTGAGCGGTGAAAAACTGTTTTTT; CDR3 protein: CAWNKLSGEKLFF
J gene: TRBJ1-2; D gene: .; V gene: TRBV30; clone size: .; CDR3 DNA: TGTGCCTGGAACCCTTCGACAGGCCGAGCTAACTATGGCTACACCTTC; CDR3 protein: CAWNPSTGRANYGYTF
J gene: TRBJ2-3; D gene: .; V gene: TRBV18; clone size: .; CDR3 DNA: TGTGCCAGCTCACCCAACGATGACGTGGGGACTAGCACAGATACGCAGTATTTT; CDR3 protein: CASSPNDDVGTSTDTQYF
J gene: TRBJ1-2; D gene: .; V gene: TRBV18; clone size: .; CDR3 DNA: TGTGCCAGCTCCAGATCGTTAGGGGAGGGCGATGGCTACACCTTC; CDR3 protein: CASSRSLGEGDGYTF
J gene: TRBJ1-2; D gene: TRBD1; V gene: TRBV11-2; clone size: .; CDR3 DNA: TGTGCCAGCAGCTTAGATCTCTCTGGGACAGCTAACTATGGCTACACCTTC; CDR3 protein: CASSLDLSGTANYGYTF
J gene: TRBJ1-1; D gene: .; V gene: TRBV18; clone size: .; CDR3 DNA: TGTGCCAGCTCACCACGGGGCCTCACTGAAGCTTTCTTT; CDR3 protein: CASSPRGLTEAFF
J gene: TRBJ1-2; D gene: .; V gene: TRBV10-3; clone size: .; CDR3 DNA: TGTGCCATCCTAACAGCCTATGGCTACACCTTC; CDR3 protein: CAILTAYGYTF